These 4 T cell receptor beta chains came from one sample sequenced in a study of human T cells and chemical hapten exposure. Using its own MiXCR run on the RACE reads, TCRdb lists one record per CDR3 protein. The sample comprises more than 250,000 distinct CDR3 sequences, about 8.6% of which are singletons, and around 2.5% rests with the top ten. The time point was: pre-sensitization, week 0. Treatment defined: therapeutic diphenylcyclopropenone sensitization with weekly scalp DPC. The material sequenced was whole blood, taken in connection with sensitization to the hapten diphenylcyclopropenone (DPC). Receptor source: a woman aged 40-49 years with alopecia areata. Some clones in this sample may be carry-over from other donors' samples.

This clonotype was seen more than once but under ten times. The gene calls are TRBV5-1 and TRBJ2-1; either TRBD1 or TRBD2 may supply D (6 bases each). Deletions cut 10 bases from V and 7 bases from J, with 18 bases between. The CDR3 runs to 13 residues. Germline V lookup: CDR1 SGHRS, CDR2 YFSETQ. The CDR3 DNA follows: TGCGCCGCAAGGGACTTGGGGACAAATGAGCAGTTCTTC. Translating it yields CAARDLGTNEQFF. Full variable domain (missing parts from reference TRBV5-1 and TRBJ2-1): KAGVTQTPRYLIKTRGQQVTLSCSPISGHRSVSWYQQTPGQGLQFLFEYFSETQRNKGNFPGRFSGRQFSNSRSEMNVSTLELGDSALYLCAARDLGTNEQFFGPGTRLTVL.

The chain employs TRBV7-9 and TRBJ2-7; 10 bases align to TRBD2. CDR1 is SEHNR, CDR2 FQNEAQ, per germline (reference sequence). V lost 5 bases, J lost 6 bases, and 13 bases stayed unmatched. The CDR3 has 16 residues. CDR3 residues: CASSPASGSLDREQYF. The CDR3 DNA reads TGTGCCAGCAGCCCAGCTAGCGGGAGCTTAGACCGCGAGCAGTACTTC.

Here the CDR3 DNA reads TGTGCCAGCAGCACAGGGGAGGAGCAGTACTTC. Protein: CASSTGEEQYF. The chain is built from TRBV9 and TRBJ2-7; 7 nucleotides align to TRBD1. J was trimmed by 7 bases and V by 4 bases; bases with no gene match: 2. Germline CDR1 and CDR2: SGDLS and YYNGEE. CDR3 length equals 11 residues.

This CDR3 reads CASSFDRVGANVLTF. Written as DNA, the CDR3 is TGTGCCAGCAGCTTCGACAGGGTCGGGGCCAACGTCCTGACTTTC. The rearrangement links TRBV7-2 to TRBJ2-6; TRBD1 matches 7 bases. V shed 3 bases, J shed 4 bases, and the junction held 3 bases outside the gene matches. This CDR3 is built from 15 residues. Germline V lookup: CDR1 SGHTA, CDR2 FQGNSA.